The clone carrying this T cell receptor beta chain occurred once. This entry belongs to a study of blood T cell repertoires in COVID-19. Overall study: From the United States, Italy and Spain came samples of acute and convalescent COVID-19.

Sequenced by immunoSEQ multiplex PCR; TCRdb stores in-frame clones only, minus some. The sample holds about 180,000 clones, about nine tenths seen once. This clonotype originated in a man aged 65 to 79 with active or convalescent COVID-19. The material sequenced was peripheral blood.

The DNA for the CDR3 is TGTGCCAGTAGTAATAACCGACAGGGCGGCTACACCTTC. Translation gives CASSNNRQGGYTF. The chain couples TRBV19 to TRBJ1-2; TRBD1 matches at 7 bases. CDR1 LNHDA and CDR2 SQIVND come from the germline V gene (reference sequence). CDR3 length: 13 residues. J gave up 8 bases and V 4 bases, and 7 bases lay outside the gene matches. Filled out from reference TRBV19 and TRBJ1-2, the complete variable domain reads DGGITQSPKYLFRKEGQNVTLSCEQNLNHDAMYWYRQDPGQGLRLIYYSQIVNDFQKGDIAEGYSVSREKKESFPLTVTSAQKNPTAFYLCASSNNRQGGYTFGSGTRLTVV.